These T cell receptor beta chains were read from a single sample in a study of cytomegalovirus exposure and HLA in healthy donors. Using immunoSEQ multiplex PCR, the repertoire was profiled, and TCRdb retains in-frame clones only, with some absent. The table counts about 77,000 clones; about an eighth lies in the top ten. Sequencing was performed on PBMCs. The receptors come from a man aged 45-65 years in good health and CMV-seropositive. Both conserved end residues are part of each CDR3. D genes are given only for firm matches.

CDR3aa: CASSLGTLVGEQYF
CDR3nt: TGCGCCAGCAGCTTGGGGACACTCGTAGGTGAGCAGTACTTC
v_gene: TRBV5-1
d_gene: NA
j_gene: TRBJ2-7
len: 14

CDR3aa: CASSLASAYGYTF
CDR3nt: TGTGCCAGCAGCTTAGCGTCCGCGTATGGCTACACCTTC
v_gene: TRBV7-9
d_gene: NA
j_gene: TRBJ1-2
len: 13

CDR3aa: CASILWGGAPDTQYF
CDR3nt: TGTGCCAGCATCCTTTGGGGGGGGGCACCAGATACGCAGTATTTT
v_gene: TRBV11-2
d_gene: NA
j_gene: TRBJ2-3
len: 15

CDR3aa: CASTMTGRTETQYF
CDR3nt: TGTGCCAGCACCATGACAGGGCGTACGGAGACCCAGTACTTC
v_gene: TRBV7-9
d_gene: TRBD1
j_gene: TRBJ2-5
len: 14

CDR3aa: CASTGGQGANEKLFF
CDR3nt: TGTGCCAGCACCGGCGGACAGGGGGCTAATGAAAAACTGTTTTTT
v_gene: TRBV2
d_gene: TRBD1
j_gene: TRBJ1-4
len: 15

CDR3aa: CASSLTRGGTQYF
CDR3nt: TGTGCCAGCAGTTTGACTAGGGGAGGGACCCAGTACTTC
v_gene: TRBV6-1
d_gene: NA
j_gene: TRBJ2-5
len: 13

CDR3aa: CASSQGRILAGIQNEQFF
CDR3nt: TGCGCCAGCAGCCAAGGGAGAATACTAGCGGGGATCCAGAATGAGCAGTTCTTC
v_gene: TRBV4-1
d_gene: TRBD2
j_gene: TRBJ2-1
len: 18

CDR3aa: CASTLWGGIQPQHF
CDR3nt: TGTGCCAGCACGCTCTGGGGGGGAATTCAGCCCCAGCATTTT
v_gene: TRBV5-6
d_gene: NA
j_gene: TRBJ1-5
len: 14

CDR3aa: CASSTGTAFYGYTF
CDR3nt: TGTGCCAGTAGCACCGGGACAGCTTTCTATGGCTACACCTTC
v_gene: TRBV19
d_gene: TRBD1
j_gene: TRBJ1-2
len: 14

CDR3aa: CASSLEVGVVTDTQYF
CDR3nt: TGTGCCAGCAGCTTAGAAGTGGGAGTGGTCACAGATACGCAGTATTTT
v_gene: TRBV7-9
d_gene: NA
j_gene: TRBJ2-3
len: 16

CDR3aa: CASSLGPGEDTQYF
CDR3nt: TGTGCCAGCAGCTTAGGTCCAGGGGAGGATACGCAGTATTTT
v_gene: TRBV7-3
d_gene: NA
j_gene: TRBJ2-3
len: 14

CDR3aa: CASSESRGVGAFF
CDR3nt: TGTGCCAGCAGTGAAAGTCGGGGGGTGGGAGCTTTCTTT
v_gene: TRBV2
d_gene: NA
j_gene: TRBJ1-1
len: 13

CDR3aa: CASSFSAGREAFF
CDR3nt: TGTGCCAGCAGCTTCTCGGCGGGTAGGGAAGCTTTCTTT
v_gene: TRBV7-2
d_gene: NA
j_gene: TRBJ1-1
len: 13

CDR3aa: CASSINRGGDEKLFF
CDR3nt: TGTGCCAGCAGCATAAACCGGGGGGGAGATGAAAAACTGTTTTTT
v_gene: TRBV6-1
d_gene: NA
j_gene: TRBJ1-4
len: 15

CDR3aa: CATRRGGGADTQYF
CDR3nt: TGTGCCACCCGTCGGGGCGGGGGGGCAGATACGCAGTATTTT
v_gene: TRBV7-8
d_gene: TRBD2
j_gene: TRBJ2-3
len: 14

CDR3aa: CASSRQGTEAFF
CDR3nt: TGTGCCAGCAGCCGACAGGGAACTGAAGCTTTCTTT
v_gene: TRBV5-8
d_gene: TRBD1
j_gene: TRBJ1-1
len: 12

CDR3aa: CASNRYQETQYF
CDR3nt: TGTGCCAGCAACCGGTACCAAGAGACCCAGTACTTC
v_gene: TRBV5-4
d_gene: NA
j_gene: TRBJ2-5
len: 12

CDR3aa: CASSNRDRGLGEQFF
CDR3nt: TGTGCCAGCAGCAACCGGGACAGGGGGCTGGGTGAGCAGTTCTTC
v_gene: TRBV7-8
d_gene: TRBD1
j_gene: TRBJ2-1
len: 15

CDR3aa: CASSTTGDYYGYTF
CDR3nt: TGTGCCAGTAGCACGACAGGGGATTACTATGGCTACACCTTC
v_gene: TRBV19
d_gene: TRBD1
j_gene: TRBJ1-2
len: 14

CDR3aa: CAIPGTVNTGELFF
CDR3nt: TGTGCCATCCCCGGGACAGTGAACACCGGGGAGCTGTTTTTT
v_gene: TRBV2
d_gene: TRBD1
j_gene: TRBJ2-2
len: 14

CDR3aa: CASSLGGNSYEQYF
CDR3nt: TGCGCCAGCAGCTTGGGAGGGAACTCCTACGAGCAGTACTTC
v_gene: TRBV5-1
d_gene: NA
j_gene: TRBJ2-7
len: 14

CDR3aa: CASSPRQGSSYGYTF
CDR3nt: TGCGCCAGCAGCCCGAGACAGGGGAGCAGCTATGGCTACACCTTC
v_gene: TRBV5-1
d_gene: TRBD1
j_gene: TRBJ1-2
len: 15

CDR3aa: CASSLHSADSTEAFF
CDR3nt: TGTGCCAGCAGCTTACATTCGGCAGACTCGACTGAAGCTTTCTTT
v_gene: TRBV7-2
d_gene: NA
j_gene: TRBJ1-1
len: 15

CDR3aa: CASSSRLAGVRNEQFF
CDR3nt: TGTGCCAGCAGTTCGAGACTAGCGGGAGTTAGGAATGAGCAGTTCTTC
v_gene: TRBV13
d_gene: TRBD2
j_gene: TRBJ2-1
len: 16

CDR3aa: CASSPRPPWTGASYEQYF
CDR3nt: TGTGCCAGCAGTCCTCGTCCCCCTTGGACAGGGGCCTCCTACGAGCAGTACTTC
v_gene: TRBV27
d_gene: TRBD1
j_gene: TRBJ2-7
len: 18

CDR3aa: CASSVEGGAKSPLHF
CDR3nt: TGTGCCAGCAGCGTAGAAGGGGGGGCGAAGTCACCCCTCCACTTT
v_gene: TRBV9
d_gene: NA
j_gene: TRBJ1-6
len: 15

CDR3aa: CAWRTGINFNTGELFF
CDR3nt: TGTGCCTGGAGAACAGGGATAAATTTTAACACCGGGGAGCTGTTTTTT
v_gene: TRBV30
d_gene: NA
j_gene: TRBJ2-2
len: 16

CDR3aa: CASKNRDMNTEAFF
CDR3nt: TGTGCCAGTAAGAACAGAGATATGAACACTGAAGCTTTCTTT
v_gene: TRBV19
d_gene: NA
j_gene: TRBJ1-1
len: 14